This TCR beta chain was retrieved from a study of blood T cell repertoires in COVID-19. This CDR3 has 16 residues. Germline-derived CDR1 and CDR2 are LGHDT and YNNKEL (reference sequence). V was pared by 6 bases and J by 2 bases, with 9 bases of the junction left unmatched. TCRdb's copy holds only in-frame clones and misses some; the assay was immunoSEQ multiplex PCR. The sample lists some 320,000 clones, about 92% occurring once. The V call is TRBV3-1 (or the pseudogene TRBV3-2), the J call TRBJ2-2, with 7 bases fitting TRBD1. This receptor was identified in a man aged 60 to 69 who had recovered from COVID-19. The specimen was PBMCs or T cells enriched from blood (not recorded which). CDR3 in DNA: TGTGCCAGCAGGCAACAGGGGCGTCGAAACACCGGGGAGCTGTTTTTT. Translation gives CASRQQGRRNTGELFF.